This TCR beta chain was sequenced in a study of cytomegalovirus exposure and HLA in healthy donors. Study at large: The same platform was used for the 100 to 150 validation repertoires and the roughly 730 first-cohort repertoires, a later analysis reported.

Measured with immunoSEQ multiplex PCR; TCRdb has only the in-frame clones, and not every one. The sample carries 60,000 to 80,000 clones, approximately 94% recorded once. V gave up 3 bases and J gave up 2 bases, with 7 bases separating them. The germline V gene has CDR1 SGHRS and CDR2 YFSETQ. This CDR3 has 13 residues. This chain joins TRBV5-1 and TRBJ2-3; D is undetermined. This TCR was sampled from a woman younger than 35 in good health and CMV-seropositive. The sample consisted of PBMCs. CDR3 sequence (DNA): TGCGCCAGCAGCTCGAGGCCCACAGATACGCAGTATTTT. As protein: CASSSRPTDTQYF.